Listed below are T cell receptor beta chains from one sample, sequenced in a study of regulatory T cells in long-lasting Graves disease. One entry per CDR3 protein, called by TCRdb with MiXCR from the multiplex PCR reads. The sample has 350,000 to 400,000 distinct CDR3 sequences, 15% to 20% seen once. These same data were also listed under a study on T cells in Graves' hyperthyroidism and ophthalmopathy.

Material: peripheral blood mononuclear cells (PBMCs), obtained at new diagnosis, from a patient treated with antithyroid drugs. The receptors come from a woman between 18 and 29 years old with Graves disease. Both conserved end residues are part of each CDR3. The D gene is left open where the match is weak. The size field is filled for only some rows; it gives once, few, many or a size class.

j_gene	abundance	d_gene	v_gene	CDR3nt	CDR3aa
TRBJ2-2	many	TRBD1	TRBV20-1	TGCAGTGCGGGGACAGGGGGGACCGGGGAGCTGTTTTTT	CSAGTGGTGELFF
TRBJ2-3	many	.	TRBV3-1	TGTGCCAGCAGCCAAGTAGGGGATACGCAGTATTTT	CASSQVGDTQYF
TRBJ2-7	.	.	TRBV20-1	TGCAGTGCTAGGGGTAGGAACGAGCAGTACTTC	CSARGRNEQYF
TRBJ2-2	many	.	TRBV5-1	TGCGCCAGCAGCTTGTACCGGCTCCGGGACACCGGGGAGCTGTTTTTT	CASSLYRLRDTGELFF
TRBJ1-5	.	.	TRBV20-1	TGCAGTGCTAGAGATACCGTTCAGCAGCCCCAGCATTTT	CSARDTVQQPQHF
TRBJ2-1	many	.	TRBV3-1	TGTGCCAGCAGCCAATACAGCTACAATGAGCAGTTCTTC	CASSQYSYNEQFF
TRBJ2-3	many	TRBD2	TRBV20-1	TGTACCGGTACTAGCGGCACAGATACGCAGTATTTT	CTGTSGTDTQYF
TRBJ2-5	many	.	TRBV6-2/TRBV6-3	TGTGCCAGCAGTGAAGTTGAAGGGGGGTTCCAAGAGACCCAGTACTTC	CASSEVEGGFQETQYF
TRBJ2-2	.	.	TRBV10-3	TGTGCCATCAGTGAGCTGGCTACAGCCGGGGAGCTGTTTTTT	CAISELATAGELFF
TRBJ1-1	.	TRBD1	TRBV28	TGTGCCAGCAGTTTGACAGGGGGTAAGACTGAAGCTTTCTTT	CASSLTGGKTEAFF
TRBJ1-5	.	TRBD1	TRBV4-2	TGTGCCAGCAGCCGGACAGGGGGCAGTCAGCCCCAGCATTTT	CASSRTGGSQPQHF
TRBJ1-1	many	.	TRBV20-1	TGCAGTGCCGGCGGACAACTAGGTACGAACACTGAAGCTTTCTTT	CSAGGQLGTNTEAFF
TRBJ2-1	many	.	TRBV12-5	TGTGCTAGTGGTTTGGGGGGCTACAATGAGCAGTTCTTC	CASGLGGYNEQFF
TRBJ2-3	few	TRBD2	TRBV29-1	TGCAGCGTTGGCGGAATGACTAGCGGGGGGGCCTGGGGAGATACGCAGTATTTT	CSVGGMTSGGAWGDTQYF
TRBJ2-5	many	TRBD1	TRBV12-3/TRBV12-4	TGTGCCAGCATCCCCGGGACAGGGAAAGAGACCCAGTACTTC	CASIPGTGKETQYF
TRBJ2-1	many	.	TRBV28	TGTGCCAGCAGCTTATTCCGCGAGCAGTTCTTC	CASSLFREQFF
TRBJ2-2	many	TRBD1	TRBV7-9	TGTGCCAGCAGCTTGGGACAGGGGGCGTGGACCGGGGAGCTGTTTTTT	CASSLGQGAWTGELFF
TRBJ2-7	many	.	TRBV5-1	TGCGCCAGCAGCTTGGATGGGCCCGGCGAGCAGTACTTC	CASSLDGPGEQYF
TRBJ1-5	.	TRBD1	TRBV15	TGTGCCACCAGCACTGGGACAGGGGTAGCGCGGCCCCAGCATTTT	CATSTGTGVARPQHF
TRBJ1-1	few	.	TRBV10-3	TGTGCCATCAGAGGAAGCGGGACTGAAGCTTTCTTT	CAIRGSGTEAFF
TRBJ2-7	many	.	TRBV3-1	TGTGCCAGCAGCCCTGGGGCGAGCCACGAGCAGTACTTC	CASSPGASHEQYF
TRBJ2-1	many	.	TRBV6-2/TRBV6-3	TGTGCCAGCGATGGGCAGGGGTTATACAATGAGCAGTTCTTC	CASDGQGLYNEQFF
TRBJ2-2	.	.	TRBV12-3/TRBV12-4	TGTGCCAGCAGGCCCGGGCACGGTTGGGACACCGGGGAGCTGTTTTTT	CASRPGHGWDTGELFF
TRBJ2-1	many	.	TRBV2	TGTGCCAGCAGTGATTGGAATGAGCAGTTCTTC	CASSDWNEQFF
TRBJ2-5	.	.	TRBV30	TGTGCCCGGAGTCAGGATCAGGAGACCCAGTACTTC	CARSQDQETQYF
TRBJ2-1	many	.	TRBV5-1	TGCGCCAGCAGCTTCACAGTGTTCAATGAGCAGTTCTTC	CASSFTVFNEQFF
TRBJ2-6	many	TRBD1	TRBV2	TGTGCCAGCAGAAAGGACAGGGGGTTATCTGGGGCCAACGTCCTGACTTTC	CASRKDRGLSGANVLTF
TRBJ2-2	.	.	TRBV2	TGTGCCAGCACCAGGGTCTTCACCGGGGAGCTGTTTTTT	CASTRVFTGELFF
TRBJ2-3	few	.	TRBV13	TGTGCCAGCGGTGTAGATACGCAGTATTTT	CASGVDTQYF
TRBJ2-5	many	.	TRBV12-3/TRBV12-4	TGTGCCAGCAGTTTTTTGGGTAAAGAGACCCAGTACTTC	CASSFLGKETQYF
TRBJ1-5	.	.	TRBV6-5	TGTGCCAGCAGTTACGGCTTCCCCCAGCCCCAGCATTTT	CASSYGFPQPQHF
TRBJ1-5	few	.	TRBV20-1	TGCAGTTCAAGCCGTGGGCCCTACGGGGGTCAGCCCCAGCATTTT	CSSSRGPYGGQPQHF
TRBJ2-3	.	.	TRBV9	TGTGCCAGCAGCGTAGCTCCGACTGGCACAGATACGCAGTATTTT	CASSVAPTGTDTQYF
TRBJ2-1	few	TRBD1	TRBV24-1	TGTGCCACCAGTTCGCAGGGGGCTCGGAGTGAGCAGTTCTTC	CATSSQGARSEQFF
TRBJ2-3	few	.	TRBV27	TGTGCCACCAAGGCAGATACGCAGTATTTT	CATKADTQYF
TRBJ1-1	.	.	TRBV12-3/TRBV12-4	TGTGCCAGCATCCCGGATGGGGGGATAAACACTGAAGCTTTCTTT	CASIPDGGINTEAFF
TRBJ1-4	few	.	TRBV28	TGTGCCAGTGGGACGGGGAATGAAAAACTGTTTTTT	CASGTGNEKLFF
TRBJ1-2	few	.	TRBV25-1	TGTGCCAGCAGTGACTTATACAGCGGCTACACCTTC	CASSDLYSGYTF
TRBJ1-2	many	.	TRBV5-1	TGCGCCAGCACCACAGGAATCAGAAACTATGGCTACACCTTC	CASTTGIRNYGYTF
TRBJ1-6	few	.	TRBV2	TGTGCCAGCAGTCGAGACATCTCCTATAATTCACCCCTCCACTTT	CASSRDISYNSPLHF
TRBJ2-1	many	TRBD1	TRBV28	TGTGCCAGCAGTTTATTTGACAGGGCGACGCGAAATGAGCAGTTCTTC	CASSLFDRATRNEQFF
TRBJ1-2	many	.	TRBV13	TGTGCCGGCCGCTCCTATGGCTACACCTTC	CAGRSYGYTF
TRBJ1-1	.	.	TRBV19	TGTGCCAGTAGTTCTTGGACTGAAGCTTTCTTT	CASSSWTEAFF
TRBJ1-1	few	TRBD1	TRBV28	TGTGCCAGCAGCCAGACATCAGGACAGGGCATGGCTGAAGCTTTCTTT	CASSQTSGQGMAEAFF
TRBJ1-6	many	.	TRBV20-1	TGCAGTGCTAGAGCAGCGGGGAGCTCCTATAATTCACCCCTCCACTTT	CSARAAGSSYNSPLHF
TRBJ1-4	.	.	TRBV12-3/TRBV12-4	TGTGCCAGCAGAAAAGACGGTAATGAAAAACTGTTTTTT	CASRKDGNEKLFF
TRBJ2-5	many	.	TRBV7-9	TGTGCCAGCAGCTTAGTGGATCAAGAGACCCAGTACTTC	CASSLVDQETQYF
TRBJ1-1	many	.	TRBV5-1	TGCGCCAGCAGCGTTAGTGGGGACGGTCGAACTGAAGCTTTCTTT	CASSVSGDGRTEAFF
TRBJ1-4	many	TRBD1	TRBV30	TGTGCCTGGGCCGGACAGGGTACCGAAAAACTGTTTTTT	CAWAGQGTEKLFF